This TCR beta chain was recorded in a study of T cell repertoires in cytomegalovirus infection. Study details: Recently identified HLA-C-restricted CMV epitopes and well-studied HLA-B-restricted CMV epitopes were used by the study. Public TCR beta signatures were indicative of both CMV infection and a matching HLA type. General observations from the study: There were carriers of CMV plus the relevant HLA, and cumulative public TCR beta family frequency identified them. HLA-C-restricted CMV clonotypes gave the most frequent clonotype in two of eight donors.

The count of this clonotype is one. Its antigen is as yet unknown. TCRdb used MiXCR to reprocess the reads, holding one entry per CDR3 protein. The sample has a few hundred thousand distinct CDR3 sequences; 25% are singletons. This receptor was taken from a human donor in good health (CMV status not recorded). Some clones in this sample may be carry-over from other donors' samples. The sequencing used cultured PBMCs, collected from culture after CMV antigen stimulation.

In nucleotides, the CDR3 is TGTGCCAGCAGCCGAGTCTGGGACAGGGGCAACATTCAGTACTTC. Translated: CASSRVWDRGNIQYF. The chain recombines TRBV11-2 with TRBJ2-4; 10 nucleotides line up with TRBD1. Germline trimming cut 5 bases from V and 7 bases from J; bases unmatched to any gene: 8. The CDR3 contains 15 residues. CDR1 and CDR2 (germline): SGHAT, FQNNGV. Together with reference TRBV11-2 and TRBJ2-4, the CDR3 gives the full variable domain: EAGVAQSPRYKIIEKRQSVAFWCNPISGHATLYWYQQILGQGPKLLIQFQNNGVVDDSQLPKDRFSAERLKGVDSTLKIQPAKLEDSAVYLCASSRVWDRGNIQYFGAGTRLSVL.